This TCR beta chain was sequenced in a study of Ad26.COV2.S vaccination and SARS-CoV-2 variants. As to treatment: around 19 received Ad26.COV2.S at low or high dose, single or two shots; roughly five received placebo; per-sample allocation not given. Specimens were obtained on day 63 following the first vaccine or placebo injection. TCRdb's table, derived via immunoSEQ multiplex PCR, lists solely in-frame clones and lacks some. The sample contains roughly 240,000 clones, more than 75% of which appear only once. From germline, CDR1 is MNHEY and CDR2 SMNVEV (reference sequence). J lost 5 bases, V lost 8 bases, and 18 bases had no gene match. The CDR3 runs to 18 residues.

The chain uses TRBV27 and TRBJ2-3; 11 bases map to TRBD2. The sample consisted of peripheral blood, taken in a trial of Ad26.COV2.S vaccine versus placebo. The sequence was obtained from a person between 18 and 59 years old who received the Ad26.COV2.S COVID-19 vaccine or a placebo. Here the CDR3 reads CASCTKTSGTPRGDTQYF. The CDR3 bases are TGTGCCAGCTGCACTAAGACTAGCGGGACCCCCCGGGGAGATACGCAGTATTTT.